The 3 T cell receptor beta chains given below trace back to one sample, sequenced in a study of blood T cell repertoires in COVID-19. The repertoire was sequenced with immunoSEQ multiplex PCR; TCRdb's copy has only in-frame clones and lacks some. The sample has over 60,000 clones, over 75% seen once; the top ten hold 11%. Sequenced material: peripheral blood. The source of these receptors is a man aged 65 to 79 with active or convalescent COVID-19.

The V call is TRBV5-1, the J call TRBJ2-2, with a tentative D call TRBD2 (7 bases). Per the germline V gene, CDR1 is SGHRS and CDR2 is YFSETQ. There are 17 residues in the CDR3. With 6 bases removed from V and 2 bases from J, the gap between germline ends came to 20 bases. CDR3 nucleotides: TGCGCCAGCAATAAAGGGGGACTAAACTTAAACACCGGGGAGCTGTTTTTT. This codes for CASNKGGLNLNTGELFF.

This clone was seen a few times. The chain couples TRBV5-4 to TRBJ2-7; 9 positions agree with TRBD2. The ends lost 4 bases at V and 3 bases at J; junction bases unmatched: 8. This CDR3 has 15 amino acids. The germline CDR1 and CDR2 sequences are SGHNT and YYREEE (reference sequence). The CDR3 region is CASSPPGTSLYEQYF. CDR3 coding DNA: TGTGCCAGCAGCCCCCCGGGGACTAGCCTCTACGAGCAGTACTTC.

This chain connects TRBV6-5 to TRBJ2-7, with a weak D call TRBD2 (7 bases). The CDR3 has 14 residues. Germline assignment: CDR1 MNHEY and CDR2 SVGAGI. V was clipped by 6 bases and J by 4 bases, with 16 bases between them. The DNA of the CDR3 is TGTGCCAGCAGCACCTTCGGGGGGCAGTACGAGCAGTACTTC. This translates into CASSTFGGQYEQYF.